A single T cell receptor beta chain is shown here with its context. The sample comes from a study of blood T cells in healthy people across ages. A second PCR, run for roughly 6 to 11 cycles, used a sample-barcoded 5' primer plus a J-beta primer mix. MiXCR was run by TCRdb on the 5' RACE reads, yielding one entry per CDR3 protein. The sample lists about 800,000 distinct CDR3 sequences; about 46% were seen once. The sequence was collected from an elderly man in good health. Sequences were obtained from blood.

The CDR3 here is CAISESTGSAADTQYF. DNA of the CDR3: TGTGCCATCAGTGAGTCGACCGGGAGCGCTGCAGATACGCAGTATTTT. The chain uses TRBV10-3 and TRBJ2-3, with D perhaps TRBD2 (6 bases). CDR3 length: 16 residues. Germline values: CDR1 ENHRY, CDR2 SYGVKD. V lost 0 bases and J 4 bases, leaving 14 bases between the germline ends.